Listed below are T cell receptor beta chains from one sample, sequenced in a study of identical twins. TCRdb used MiXCR to reprocess the 5' RACE reads, holding one entry per CDR3 protein. The sample lists some 760,000 distinct CDR3 sequences; about 18% were seen once. Another study also made use of these data, one on T cells expressing NK-cell markers.

The sequencing sample was made of PBMCs. The origin of the receptors is a woman in her late teens or twenties in good health. CDR3s include the opening cysteine and the closing phenylalanine or tryptophan. Where a row states a size, it is once, few, many or the class of an expanded clone; other rows omit it.

j_gene | abundance | v_gene | CDR3aa
TRBJ2-3 | . | TRBV20-1 | CSARPLAGYTDTQYF
TRBJ2-4 | . | TRBV5-1 | CASSPDRFAKNIQYF
TRBJ2-7 | few | TRBV7-9 | CASSWGHYEQYF
TRBJ1-2 | few | TRBV3-1 | CASSQEDTGGGYTF
TRBJ2-1 | . | TRBV12-3/TRBV12-4 | CASSSLSGGHNEQFF
TRBJ2-2 | few | TRBV7-2 | CASSGMTGELFF
TRBJ2-7 | . | TRBV10-3 | CAISGGGGLPYEQYF
TRBJ1-5 | . | TRBV7-2 | CASSWGISNQPQHF
TRBJ2-1 | . | TRBV29-1 | CSALWTGRPNEQFF
TRBJ1-1 | . | TRBV6-5 | CASSYSPDRGGTEAFF
TRBJ1-2 | . | TRBV4-2 | CASSQEGGTGRGYTF
TRBJ2-5 | few | TRBV6-5 | CASSYGTSGPQETQYF
TRBJ1-2 | . | TRBV3-1 | CASSQAALFRDYGYTF
TRBJ2-5 | . | TRBV6-2/TRBV6-3 | CASSRDFSGSKTQYF
TRBJ2-6 | . | TRBV20-1 | CSAGGSRSGANVLTF
TRBJ2-1 | few | TRBV12-3/TRBV12-4 | CASSFKREIHNEQFF
TRBJ2-3 | many | TRBV18 | CASSPADTQYF